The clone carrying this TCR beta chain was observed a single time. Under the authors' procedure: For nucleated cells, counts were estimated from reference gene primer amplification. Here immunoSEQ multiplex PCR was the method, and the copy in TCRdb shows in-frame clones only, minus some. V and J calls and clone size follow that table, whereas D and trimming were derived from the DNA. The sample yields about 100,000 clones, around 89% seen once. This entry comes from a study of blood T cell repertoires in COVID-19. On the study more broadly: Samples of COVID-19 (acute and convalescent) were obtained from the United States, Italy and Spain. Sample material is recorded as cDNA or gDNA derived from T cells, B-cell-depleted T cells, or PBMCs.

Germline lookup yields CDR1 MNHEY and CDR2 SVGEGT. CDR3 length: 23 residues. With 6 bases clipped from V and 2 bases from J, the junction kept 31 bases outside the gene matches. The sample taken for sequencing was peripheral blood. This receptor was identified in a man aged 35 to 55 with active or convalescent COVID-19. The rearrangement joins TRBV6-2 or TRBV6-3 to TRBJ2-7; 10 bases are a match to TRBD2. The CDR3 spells CASSHRDRVFIKREGPPTYEQYF. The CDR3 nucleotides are TGTGCCAGCAGCCACCGGGACAGAGTTTTTATAAAGCGGGAGGGCCCTCCCACCTACGAGCAGTACTTC.